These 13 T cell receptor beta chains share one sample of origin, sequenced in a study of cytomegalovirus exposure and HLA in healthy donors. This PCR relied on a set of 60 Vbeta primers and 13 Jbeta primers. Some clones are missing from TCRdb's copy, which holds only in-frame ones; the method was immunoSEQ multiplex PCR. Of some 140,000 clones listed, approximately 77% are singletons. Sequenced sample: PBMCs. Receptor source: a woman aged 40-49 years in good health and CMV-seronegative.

In DNA form, the CDR3 reads TGTGCCAGCAGTTTACTGGGGAGGCCCCAGCATTTT. Protein product: CASSLLGRPQHF. The chain combines TRBV28 with TRBJ1-5; D unclear. This CDR3 spans 12 amino acids. CDR1 MDHEN and CDR2 SYDVKM come from the germline V gene. Trimming shortened V by 2 bases and J by 9 bases, and 8 bases separated the two germline ends.

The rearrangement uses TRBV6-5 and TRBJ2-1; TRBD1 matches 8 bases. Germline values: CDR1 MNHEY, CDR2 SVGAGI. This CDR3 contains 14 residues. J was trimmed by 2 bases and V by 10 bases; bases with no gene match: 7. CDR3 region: CATNRGTTYNEQFF. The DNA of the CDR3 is TGTGCCACCAACAGGGGGACAACCTACAATGAGCAGTTCTTC.

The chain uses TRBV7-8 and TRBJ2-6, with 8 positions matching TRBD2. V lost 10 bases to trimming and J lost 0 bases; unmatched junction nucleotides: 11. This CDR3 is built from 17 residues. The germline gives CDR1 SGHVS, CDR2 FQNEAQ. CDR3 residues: CANLPRGASSGANVLTF. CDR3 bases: TGTGCCAACCTACCGCGGGGGGCAAGCTCTGGGGCCAACGTCCTGACTTTC.

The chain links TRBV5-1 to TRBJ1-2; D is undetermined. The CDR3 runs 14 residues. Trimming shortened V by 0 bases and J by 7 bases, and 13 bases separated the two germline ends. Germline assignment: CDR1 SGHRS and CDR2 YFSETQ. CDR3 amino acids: CASSLGVLSVGYTF. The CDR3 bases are TGCGCCAGCAGCTTGGGTGTGTTGTCTGTTGGCTACACCTTC.

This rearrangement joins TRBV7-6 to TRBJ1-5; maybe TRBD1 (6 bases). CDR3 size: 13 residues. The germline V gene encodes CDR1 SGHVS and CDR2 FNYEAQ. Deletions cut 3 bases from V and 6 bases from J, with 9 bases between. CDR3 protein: CASSLTGAQPQHF. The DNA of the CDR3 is TGTGCCAGCAGCTTGACAGGCGCTCAGCCCCAGCATTTT.

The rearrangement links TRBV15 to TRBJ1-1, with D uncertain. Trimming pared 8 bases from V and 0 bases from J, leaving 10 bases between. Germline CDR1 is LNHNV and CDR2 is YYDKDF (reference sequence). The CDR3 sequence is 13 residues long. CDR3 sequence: CATRGSVNTEAFF. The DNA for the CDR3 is TGTGCCACCCGGGGTTCGGTGAACACTGAAGCTTTCTTT.

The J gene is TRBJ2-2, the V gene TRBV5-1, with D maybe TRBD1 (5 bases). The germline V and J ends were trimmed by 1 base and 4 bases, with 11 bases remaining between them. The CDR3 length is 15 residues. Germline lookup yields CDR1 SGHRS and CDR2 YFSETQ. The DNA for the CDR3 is TGCGCCAGCAGCTTGCAAGGGGTTAGCACCGGGGAGCTGTTTTTT. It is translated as CASSLQGVSTGELFF.

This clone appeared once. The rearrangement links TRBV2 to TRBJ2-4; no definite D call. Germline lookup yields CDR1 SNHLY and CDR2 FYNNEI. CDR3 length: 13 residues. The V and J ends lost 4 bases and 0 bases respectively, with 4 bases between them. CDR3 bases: TGTGCCAGCAGTGGTCAAGCCAAAAACATTCAGTACTTC. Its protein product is CASSGQAKNIQYF.

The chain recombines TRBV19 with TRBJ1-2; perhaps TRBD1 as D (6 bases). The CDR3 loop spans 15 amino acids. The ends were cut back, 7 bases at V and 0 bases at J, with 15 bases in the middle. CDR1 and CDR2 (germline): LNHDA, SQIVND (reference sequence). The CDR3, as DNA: TGTGCCAGTATTGGGTTTGGACAGTCTAACTATGGCTACACCTTC. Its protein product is CASIGFGQSNYGYTF.

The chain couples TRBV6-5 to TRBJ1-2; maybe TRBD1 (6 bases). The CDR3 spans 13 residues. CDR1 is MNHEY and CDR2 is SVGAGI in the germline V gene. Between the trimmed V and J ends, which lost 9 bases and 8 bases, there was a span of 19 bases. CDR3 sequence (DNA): TGTGCCAGTAGCGACAGGAGAGCGGACGGCTACACCTTC. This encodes CASSDRRADGYTF.

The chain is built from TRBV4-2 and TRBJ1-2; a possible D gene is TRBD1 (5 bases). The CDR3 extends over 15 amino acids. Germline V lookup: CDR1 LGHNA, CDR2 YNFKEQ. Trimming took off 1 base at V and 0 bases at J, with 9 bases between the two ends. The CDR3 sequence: CASSQAGRANYGYTF. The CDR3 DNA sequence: TGTGCCAGCAGCCAAGCAGGGAGGGCTAACTATGGCTACACCTTC.

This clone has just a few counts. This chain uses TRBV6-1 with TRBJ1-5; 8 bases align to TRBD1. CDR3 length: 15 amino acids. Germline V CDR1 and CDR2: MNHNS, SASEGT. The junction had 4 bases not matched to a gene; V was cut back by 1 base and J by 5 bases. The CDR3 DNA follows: TGTGCCAGCAGTGAAGGGACAGGGAATTATCAGCCCCAGCATTTT. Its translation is CASSEGTGNYQPQHF.

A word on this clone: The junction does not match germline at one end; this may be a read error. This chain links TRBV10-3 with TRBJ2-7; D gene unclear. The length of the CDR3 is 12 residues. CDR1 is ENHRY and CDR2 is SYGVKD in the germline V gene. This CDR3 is CAVRRERFEQYF. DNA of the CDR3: TGTGCCGTCAGGAGAGAGAGGTTCGAGCAGTACTTC.